This entry is about one TCR beta chain. This clone's antigen is unknown. Qualities for individual bases were not recorded, and no much larger clone is one base off. The data are from a study of shared clonotypes between healthy human individuals (dated by TCRdb to about 2020). A note on the overall study: The cohort comprised a couple of women and a few men aged 18 to 49 years. For each donor, CD4 naive and CD4 memory were each run on three plates, CD8 naive on two plates, and CD8 memory on one plate. Blood TCR repertoires of a handful of healthy adults were deeply sequenced to estimate repertoire size and the extent of clonotype sharing between individuals. To increase sequencing depth and limit assay-specific biases, different laboratories used diverse techniques to prepare libraries and sequence TCR repertoires. Leukapheresis yielded between about 0.94 and 10 billion PBMCs per donor.

TCR CDR3 regions were amplified from genomic DNA by multiplex PCR using the deep immunoSEQ assay. Extracted genomic DNA from each cell subset was distributed evenly across all wells of several immunoSEQ 96-well plates, and each plate was treated as a replicate. For sorted subsets, around 200 ng genomic DNA, equal to about 30,000 T cell genomes, was loaded into each replicate PCR. The purified libraries were quantified using a Qubit 3.0 fluorometer, sized with a Bioanalyzer 2100, and then quantified again using the KAPA Library Quantification kit. Every immunoSEQ 96-well plate was sequenced on a dedicated single-read 150-cycle Illumina NextSeq 550 flow cell. In the source study's methods: The immunoSEQ output contained only junctional sequences without quality scores, so filtering could not match that applied to full-length reads. To assign V/J genes and CDR3, sequences were annotated against IMGT germline references using PyIR, a Python wrapper for IgBLAST v1.9. Reads were removed for weak V/J assignments (E-value above 1e-6), missing CDR3, stop codons, out-of-frame junctions, or ambiguous translated residues. V3J clonotypes were defined by identical inferred V gene, J gene, and CDR3 amino acid sequence. To compute the percentage overlap between repertoires, the number of shared unique clonotypes was divided by the size of the smaller repertoire. RTK rarefaction, the Chao1 estimator, and Recon v2.1 estimates of unobserved clonotypes were used to assess repertoire richness. Generation probabilities for all TCRbeta clonotypes obtained by the gDNA method from four donors were computed using OLGA. Sourced from immuneACCESS, this table was stored by TCRdb with only in-frame sequences that have V and J called. A share of the clones is absent; for the studies checked, an unresolved V gene accounts for under half, and the remainder has no known explanation. The DNA was the basis for D and trimming; V, J and clone size are from that table. Counted in this sample were hundreds of thousands of clones; about 97% of them appeared once. 0.32% of the sample rests with the top ten.

Study-level results and caveats: Compared with non-shared clonotypes, the clonotypes found in all four sorted-subset donors had higher generation probabilities. Incomplete sequencing was indicated by rarefaction of sorted-subset datasets, despite the large sequencing depth. Naive subsets generally had larger estimated clonotype richness than memory subsets did. Because the study included only a small number of donors, the genetic and exposure-history diversity represented was limited. Approximately 4.8% of naive CD4, more than 3% of naive CD8, 2.3% of memory CD4, and about 0.4% of memory CD8 clonotypes were shared across several donors. Pairwise subsampling indicated that sequencing depth was expected to affect the degree of clonotype sharing among donors. Sampling was restricted to blood, and TCR repertoires in tissues likely differ from the TCR repertoires found in blood.

The germline V gene (reference sequence) gives CDR1 as GTSNPN and CDR2 as SVGIG. V is pared back by 4 bases and J by 1 base, with 16 bases lying between the germline termini. The CDR3 measures 15 amino acids from cysteine to phenylalanine. The retained sequence is limited to the CDR3, 45 bases, with the frame set at the first base. Donors were healthy HIV-negative adults with no recently reported acute infections or vaccinations. All donors were Caucasian adults living in Nashville, Tennessee, USA. CD8 memory samples were composed of magnetically selected CD45RO+ cells combined with CCR7-negative CD45RA+ effector memory (TemRA) cells. After blood collection by leukapheresis, PBMCs were isolated using Ficoll-Histopaque density gradient centrifugation and then cryopreserved in the vapor phase of liquid nitrogen. Analytical flow cytometry was used to check the purity and quantity of every magnetically sorted T cell population. Genomic DNA was isolated from each sorted fraction and quantified by UV absorbance on a Nanodrop 2000c.

The V and J genes are TRBV30 and TRBJ1-2; the D gene remains uncertain. The receptor's source is a young man in good health. Sample: memory CD8+ T cells sorted from blood. According to the study, the label for this sample's cell subset or site signals: CD45RO+ cells pooled with CCR7-negative TemRA cells. In nucleotides, the sequence is TGTGCCTGGAAGACGACGGATGCCCTTAACTATGGCTACACCTTC. The resulting protein is CAWKTTDALNYGYTF.